This TCR beta chain originates from a study of T cell repertoires in cytomegalovirus infection. This clonotype was found a few times. Antigen specificity is unknown. TCRdb itself ran the reads through MiXCR, one entry per CDR3 protein. Here the sample spans approximately 170,000 distinct CDR3 sequences, 17% being singletons. Whole-study results and caveats: Identification of carriers of CMV plus the relevant HLA was achieved through cumulative public TCR beta family frequency.

This CDR3 is 16 amino acids long. Germline V CDR1 and CDR2: SEHNR, FQNEAQ (reference sequence). V gave up 4 bases and J gave up 5 bases, with 17 bases separating them. The gene calls are TRBV7-9 and TRBJ2-2; TRBD1 or TRBD2 may be the D gene (5 bases each). The source of this sequence is a human donor in good health (CMV status not recorded). Some clones in this sample may be carry-over from other donors' samples. What was sequenced was CD8+ T cells from PBMCs. The DNA of the CDR3 is TGTGCCAGCAGCTCAATCCGGGACCGAGCTACCGGGGAGCTGTTTTTT. Its translation: CASSSIRDRATGELFF.